This is a list of T cell receptor beta chains from one sample in a study of T cell responses to AZD1222 COVID-19 vaccine. Some clones are missing from TCRdb's copy, which holds only in-frame ones; the method was immunoSEQ multiplex PCR. Of 85,000 to 95,000 clones listed, over 75% were seen once; the top ten hold approximately 5.1%. The sequencing used peripheral blood, collected 28 days after the second AZD1222 dose. The receptors shown here come from an adult who received the AZD1222 COVID-19 vaccine. The CDR3 runs from the conserved cysteine through the conserved F or W. A D gene is named only where the DNA matches it firmly. Not every row has a clone size; where given, it reads once, few, many or a size class.

>once|TRBJ1-2|TRBV4-1|14|.
CASSQGDSDYGYTF
TGCGCCAGCAGCCAAGGCGACAGCGACTATGGCTACACCTTC
>.|TRBJ1-1|TRBV19|15|.
CASSMGYPGGTEAFF
TGTGCCAGTAGTATGGGGTACCCCGGGGGCACTGAAGCTTTCTTT
>.|TRBJ2-1|TRBV12-3/TRBV12-4|12|.
CASSVALDEQFF
TGTGCCAGCAGTGTCGCCCTCGATGAGCAGTTCTTC
>.|TRBJ1-2|TRBV9|13|.
CASSVTGNYGYTF
TGTGCCAGCAGCGTAACAGGGAACTATGGCTACACCTTC
>once|TRBJ1-1|TRBV7-8|16|TRBD1
CASSPGDRGLGTEAFF
TGTGCCAGCAGTCCCGGGGACAGGGGGCTGGGCACTGAAGCTTTCTTT
>.|TRBJ2-2|TRBV11-2|17|TRBD2
CASSLGSGGPNTGELFF
TGTGCCAGCAGCTTAGGGAGCGGGGGGCCGAACACCGGGGAGCTGTTTTTT
>.|TRBJ2-3|TRBV5-4|16|TRBD2
CASSSKRGGPTDTQYF
TGTGCCAGCAGTTCGAAGCGGGGGGGCCCCACAGATACGCAGTATTTT
>.|TRBJ2-5|TRBV5-1|15|.
CASSLAGRGLETQYF
TGCGCCAGCAGCTTGGCCGGCAGGGGCTTAGAGACCCAGTACTTC
>.|TRBJ1-2|TRBV15|15|.
CATSREEITRGGYTF
TGTGCCACCAGCAGAGAAGAGATCACGCGGGGTGGCTACACCTTC
>.|TRBJ2-5|TRBV6-5|15|TRBD1
CASSSSGGLVETQYF
TGTGCCAGCAGTAGTTCAGGGGGCTTGGTAGAGACCCAGTACTTC
>.|TRBJ2-2|TRBV5-6|17|TRBD1
CASSFLGDSKNTGELFF
TGTGCCAGCAGCTTTCTCGGGGACAGTAAGAACACCGGGGAGCTGTTTTTT
>.|TRBJ1-5|TRBV6-5|15|TRBD1
CASRPTGGAGQPQHF
TGTGCCAGCAGACCCACAGGGGGCGCAGGTCAGCCCCAGCATTTT
>.|TRBJ1-4|TRBV19|13|TRBD1
CASRTGYGEKLFF
TGTGCCAGTAGGACAGGGTATGGGGAAAAACTGTTTTTT
>.|TRBJ2-1|TRBV9|17|TRBD2
CASSVVPSGGSYNEQFF
TGTGCCAGCAGCGTAGTTCCCAGCGGGGGATCCTACAATGAGCAGTTCTTC
>.|TRBJ2-3|TRBV18|15|TRBD1
CASSQWDREEDTQYF
TGTGCCAGCTCACAATGGGACAGGGAGGAAGATACGCAGTATTTT
>once|TRBJ2-3|TRBV10-3|18|TRBD2
CAISDRLAGGASTDTQYF
TGTGCCATCAGTGATAGGCTAGCGGGGGGGGCTAGCACAGATACGCAGTATTTT
>.|TRBJ1-2|TRBV5-1|12|.
CASSLVGGGYTF
TGCGCCAGCAGCTTGGTCGGTGGTGGCTACACCTTC
>.|TRBJ1-2|TRBV5-1|16|.
CASSLAGQANNYGYTF
TGCGCCAGCAGCTTGGCGGGGCAGGCTAATAACTATGGCTACACCTTC
>.|TRBJ1-1|TRBV18|15|.
CASSPMRTDLREAFF
TGTGCCAGCTCACCAATGAGAACAGACCTACGTGAAGCTTTCTTT
>.|TRBJ1-3|TRBV7-8|14|.
CASSPPGAGNTIYF
TGTGCCAGCAGCCCCCCAGGGGCCGGAAACACCATATATTTT
>.|TRBJ2-1|TRBV12-3/TRBV12-4|12|.
CASSFISGEQFF
TGTGCCAGCAGTTTTATTAGCGGTGAGCAGTTCTTC